This TCR beta chain was recovered during a study of molecular identifiers for immune sequencing clone quantification. In TCRdb, the PCR reads were re-called with MiXCR into one record per CDR3 protein. The table includes approximately 590,000 distinct CDR3 sequences, 25% detected once. This clonotype was counted only a few times. Germline CDR1 and CDR2: MNHEY and SMNVEV (reference sequence). CDR3 length: 15 amino acids. V lost 1 base to trimming and J lost 4 bases, with 11 bases between them. Sequencing used naive CD8+ T cells from blood, with Jurkat cell RNA spiked in. Subset given: FACS-sorted CD8+CD4-CCR7+CD45RA+ naive T cells. This receptor was taken from a human donor in good health. Some libraries in this study had Jurkat cell RNA spiked in. The chain couples TRBV27 to TRBJ2-1, with a possible D match to TRBD1 (5 bases). CDR3 sequence: CASSLYQGSYNEQFF. CDR3 DNA: TGTGCCAGCAGTTTATACCAGGGATCTTACAATGAGCAGTTCTTC.